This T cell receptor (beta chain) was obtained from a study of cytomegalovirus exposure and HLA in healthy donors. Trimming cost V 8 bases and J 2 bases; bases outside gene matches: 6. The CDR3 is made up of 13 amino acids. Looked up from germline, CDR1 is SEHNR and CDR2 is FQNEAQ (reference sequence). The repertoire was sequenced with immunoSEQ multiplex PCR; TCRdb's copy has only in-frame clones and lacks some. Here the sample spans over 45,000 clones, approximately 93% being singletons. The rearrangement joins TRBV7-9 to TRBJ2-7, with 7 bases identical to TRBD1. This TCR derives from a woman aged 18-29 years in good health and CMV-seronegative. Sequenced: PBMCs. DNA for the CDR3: TGTGCCAGCGGCCGGGACAGCGCCTACGAGCAGTACGTC. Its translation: CASGRDSAYEQYV.